This TCR beta chain is from a study of blood T cells in healthy people across ages. For the study at large: Using template switching, researchers captured about one barcoded beta molecule for each two T cells.

Primers used in a second PCR of about 7 to 12 cycles were a sample-barcoded 5' primer and a J-beta primer mix. MiXCR, applied by TCRdb to the 5' RACE reads, yields one record per CDR3 protein. This sample has hundreds of thousands of distinct CDR3 sequences, with roughly 60% found just once. The germline gives CDR1 LGHNA, CDR2 YSLEER. CDR3 length equals 16 residues. Trimming cost V 5 bases and J 4 bases, with 18 bases left between them. For every donor, a draw yielded about 9.7 milliliters of peripheral blood. Every sample had a minimum of 6.5 million PBMCs isolated. A minimum of 5 micrograms of total RNA was extracted per sample.

Sequencing was done on a sample of blood. This TCR derives from a young man in good health. The chain employs TRBV4-3 and TRBJ2-1; possibly TRBD1 for D (8 bases). The CDR3 region has the DNA TGCGCCAGCAGCACAGGGGGGCTAGCGGCGTACAATGAGCAGTTCTTC. This sequence encodes CASSTGGLAAYNEQFF.